This T cell receptor beta chain derives from a study of blood T cell repertoires in COVID-19. Study-wide background: COVID-19 samples from acute and convalescent phases originated in the United States, Italy and Spain. The cDNA or gDNA used as material had been derived from T cells, B-cell-depleted T cells, or PBMCs.

In the original processing: Reference gene primer amplification in the assay estimated nucleated cell counts. Assay: immunoSEQ multiplex PCR; the TCRdb copy retains only in-frame clones and omits some. V, J and clone size were drawn from that table, and D and trimming were deduced from the DNA. The sample has approximately 190,000 clones; roughly 84% are singletons. Trimming took off 7 bases at V and 1 base at J, with 4 bases between the two ends. CDR1 and CDR2 from the germline V gene are LNHDA and SQIVND (reference sequence). The CDR3 contains 11 residues. The receptor was derived from a woman aged 40 to 49 who had recovered from COVID-19. Sequencing was performed on peripheral blood. This rearrangement joins TRBV19 to TRBJ1-1; D unresolved. The CDR3: CASNKNTEAFF. The CDR3 nucleotides are TGTGCCAGTAATAAGAACACTGAAGCTTTCTTT.